The source of this T cell receptor beta chain is a study of blood T cell repertoires in COVID-19. Study information: The United States, Italy and Spain supplied acute and convalescent COVID-19 samples. The analysed material was cDNA or gDNA that came from T cells, B-cell-depleted T cells, or PBMCs.

V lost 5 bases, J lost 4 bases, and 12 bases lay in between. Germline V gene lookup returns CDR1 SGHNT and CDR2 YENEEA. This CDR3 region has 14 residues. Original analysis: The authors estimated nucleated cell counts from reference gene primer amplification. Sequencing used immunoSEQ multiplex PCR; TCRdb keeps in-frame clones, though not all of them. V, J and clone size reflect that table, while D and trimming were determined from the DNA. The table lists approximately 69,000 clones, more than 80% of them singletons, with roughly 20% in the top ten. The receptor was isolated from a woman aged 70-85 years with acute or convalescent COVID-19. The sequencing sample was made of peripheral blood. The V gene is TRBV11-3, the J gene TRBJ1-3; D remains unclear. CDR3 sequence reads: CASSPPGIGNTIYF. DNA of the CDR3: TGTGCCAGCAGCCCACCCGGGATCGGAAACACCATATATTTT.